The entry that follows covers one TCR beta chain sequence. Its antigen is unknown. No base-level quality is on record; no much larger clone is a single base apart. Including cysteine and phenylalanine, the CDR3 has 17 amino acids. Left in the record is the CDR3 DNA by itself, 51 bases read in frame from the first base. CDR1 KGHSH and CDR2 LQKENI were looked up in the germline V gene. Trimming at the junction amounts to 0 bases on V and 1 base on J, and the germline ends lie 13 bases apart. The time point label on this specimen signifies: peripheral blood 6 weeks after treatment start. The cohort included 25 to 30 patients with locally advanced or metastatic urothelial carcinoma who were treated at Memorial Sloan Kettering on a trial protocol. Peripheral blood mononuclear cells were collected from each patient pretreatment and during treatment, giving between 1 and 8 total time points per patient. The Qiagen DNeasy Blood extraction kit was used to purify genomic DNA from total PBMCs and from tumor samples. Collected pretreatment and during treatment, PBMCs were isolated and stored as previously described.

Synthetic TCR analog templates were spiked into each PCR so that absolute template abundance could be estimated from read counts. The immunoSEQ assay used bias-controlled V and J gene primers to amplify TCRbeta CDR3 regions from genomic DNA. Sequencing of rearranged TCRbeta segments was performed at approximately 20X coverage. As for the original processing: Sequencing errors were corrected by clustering, and CDR3s were annotated against IMGT so that V, D and J genes could be assigned. Downstream analyses used only productive TCRbeta rearrangements, leaving out any out-of-frame or stop-codon sequences. Clonality was calculated as one minus the Shannon entropy normalized by the log of the number of unique productive sequences. Fisher's exact test with Benjamini-Hochberg correction, using a cutoff of adjusted p below 0.01, was how clones that differed between time points or between blood and tumor were identified. Imported from immuneACCESS, the table was reduced by TCRdb to in-frame sequences with V and J called. These copies leave out some clones; in studies compared against another copy, an unresolved V gene accounts for under half, and the cause of the remainder is not known. V and J calls and clone size are copied from that table; D and trimming were computed from the DNA. The sample table holds around 50,000 clones, of which under 85% were seen once. The ten largest clones capture less than 2% of the sample.

The record originates from a study of PD-L1 blockade in urothelial cancer (dated by TCRdb to 2016 to 2017). Broadly, across the study: Every patient began therapy in 2014 and was given atezolizumab 1,200 mg intravenously every 3 weeks. About 90% of the 29 patients were identified as males with urothelial cancer of bladder origin, and a prior smoking history was reported by 18 of 29 patients. Patients had an ECOG performance status of 0 or 1 and had received between 0 and 3 prior chemotherapy regimens. Blood samples were analyzed at two time points: 3 weeks after treatment start (second dose) and 6 weeks after treatment start. Blood samples yielded a median of around 130,000 T cells and tens of thousands of unique TCRs, with median clonality around 0.083. An exploratory multi-omic analysis was conducted of the somatic, immune and clinical correlates of response to PD-L1 blockade with atezolizumab in urothelial cancer. Pretreatment tumor samples and matched peripheral blood, collected serially before and after atezolizumab treatment, underwent TCR sequencing. Durable clinical benefit was defined as a progression-free survival longer than 6 months, and TCR features were additionally tested against progression-free survival and overall survival. Whole exome sequencing and RNA sequencing of pretreatment tumors were performed alongside TCR sequencing in the same patients. Fewer than ten patients reached durable clinical benefit, while around 19 patients did not. Around 29 patients had pretreatment blood TCR-seq, approximately 24 had at least one posttreatment blood collection, and approximately 24 had tumor TCR-seq. What the work shows at the level of the full study, not this receptor alone: Small sample size (n of about 30) and many exploratory analyses mean the results are intended to be hypothesis-generating. Patients with durable benefit showed greater expansion of tumor-associated TCR clones in peripheral blood 3 weeks after starting treatment (n ≈ 21, p = 0.022). A pretreatment peripheral blood TCR clonality below the median was linked to improved progression-free and overall survival.

This sequence was found in a man over 45 with urothelial cancer. The sequence is built from TRBV18 and TRBJ1-3; a tentative D call is TRBD1 (5 bases match). The specimen was PBMCs, collected around atezolizumab (anti-PD-L1) treatment. The nucleotide sequence reads as follows: TGTGCCAGCTCACCACCCATAACAGGTTCTTCTGGAAACACCATATATTTT. Translated, it reads CASSPPITGSSGNTIYF.